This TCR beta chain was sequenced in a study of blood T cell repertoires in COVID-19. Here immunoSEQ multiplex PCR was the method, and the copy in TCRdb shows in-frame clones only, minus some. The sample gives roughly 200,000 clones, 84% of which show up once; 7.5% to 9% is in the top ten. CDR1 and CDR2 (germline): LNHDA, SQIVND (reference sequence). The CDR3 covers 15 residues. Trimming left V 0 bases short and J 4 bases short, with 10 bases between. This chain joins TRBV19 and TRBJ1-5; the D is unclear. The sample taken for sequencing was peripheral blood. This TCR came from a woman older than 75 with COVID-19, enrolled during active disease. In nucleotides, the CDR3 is TGTGCCAGTAGTATAGACAGACTACCAAATCAGCCCCAGCATTTT. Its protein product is CASSIDRLPNQPQHF.